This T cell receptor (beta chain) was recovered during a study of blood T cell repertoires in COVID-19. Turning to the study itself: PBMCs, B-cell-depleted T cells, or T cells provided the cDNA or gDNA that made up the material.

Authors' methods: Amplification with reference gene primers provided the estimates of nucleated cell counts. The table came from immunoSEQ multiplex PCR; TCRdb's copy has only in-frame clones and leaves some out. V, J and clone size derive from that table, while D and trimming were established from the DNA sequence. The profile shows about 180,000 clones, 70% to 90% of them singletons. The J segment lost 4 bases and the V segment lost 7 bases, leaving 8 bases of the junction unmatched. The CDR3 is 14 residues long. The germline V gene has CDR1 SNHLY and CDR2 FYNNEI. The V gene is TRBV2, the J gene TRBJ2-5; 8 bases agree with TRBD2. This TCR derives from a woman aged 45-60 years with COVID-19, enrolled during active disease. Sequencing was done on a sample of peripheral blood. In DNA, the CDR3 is TGTGCCAGCATAGGGACTAGAGTATCAGAGACCCAGTACTTC. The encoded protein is CASIGTRVSETQYF.